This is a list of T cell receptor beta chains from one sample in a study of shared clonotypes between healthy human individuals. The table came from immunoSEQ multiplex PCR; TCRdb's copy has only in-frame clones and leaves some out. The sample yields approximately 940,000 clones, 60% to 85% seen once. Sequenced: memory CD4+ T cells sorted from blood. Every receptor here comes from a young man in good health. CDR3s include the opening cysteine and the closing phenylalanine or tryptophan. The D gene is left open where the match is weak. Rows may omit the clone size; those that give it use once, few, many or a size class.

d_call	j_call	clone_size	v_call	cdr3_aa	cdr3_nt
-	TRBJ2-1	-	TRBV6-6	CASSYLTQGYNEQFF	TGTGCCAGCAGTTACTTGACTCAGGGCTACAATGAGCAGTTCTTC
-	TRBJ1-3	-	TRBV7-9	CASSASGNTIYF	TGTGCCAGCAGCGCATCCGGAAACACCATATATTTT
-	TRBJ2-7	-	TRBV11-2	CASSLAGGPSNEQYF	TGTGCCAGCAGCTTAGCAGGCGGACCTTCCAACGAGCAGTACTTC
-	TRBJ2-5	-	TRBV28	CASSFGGVETQYF	TGTGCCAGCAGTTTTGGGGGCGTCGAGACCCAGTACTTC
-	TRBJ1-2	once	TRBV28	CASSSSWGYTF	TGTGCCAGCAGCTCCTCCTGGGGCTACACCTTC
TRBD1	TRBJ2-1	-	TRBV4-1	CASSQLGQGDNEQFF	TGCGCCAGCAGCCAACTGGGACAGGGGGACAATGAGCAGTTCTTC
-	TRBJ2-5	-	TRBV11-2	CASRSPGALRETQYF	TGTGCCAGCAGGTCTCCGGGAGCCCTCCGAGAGACCCAGTACTTC
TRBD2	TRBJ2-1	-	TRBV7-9	CASSLRLAGNYNEQFF	TGTGCCAGCAGCTTACGACTAGCGGGAAACTACAATGAGCAGTTCTTC
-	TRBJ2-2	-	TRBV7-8	CASSLGESGELFF	TGTGCCAGCAGCCTCGGAGAATCCGGGGAGCTGTTTTTT
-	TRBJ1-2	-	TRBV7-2	CASSIQAIGYGYTF	TGTGCCAGCAGCATACAGGCAATCGGGTATGGCTACACCTTC
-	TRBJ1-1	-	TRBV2	CASSSGPTSTEAFF	TGTGCCAGCAGTTCAGGGCCCACCAGCACTGAAGCTTTCTTT
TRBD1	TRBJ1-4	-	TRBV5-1	CASSQGQTNEKLFF	TGCGCCAGCAGCCAGGGACAGACTAATGAAAAACTGTTTTTT
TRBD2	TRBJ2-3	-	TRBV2	CASSVQLAGGRTDTQYF	TGTGCCAGCAGTGTCCAACTAGCGGGGGGCCGCACAGATACGCAGTATTTT
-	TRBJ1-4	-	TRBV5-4	CASSFKGGEEKLFF	TGTGCCAGCAGCTTCAAGGGGGGCGAGGAAAAACTGTTTTTT
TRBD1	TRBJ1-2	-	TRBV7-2	CASSGQGMNYGYTF	TGTGCCAGCAGCGGACAGGGGATGAACTATGGCTACACCTTC
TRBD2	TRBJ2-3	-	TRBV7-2	CASSLRLALRQDTQYF	TGTGCCAGCAGCTTGAGACTAGCCCTTAGGCAGGATACGCAGTATTTT
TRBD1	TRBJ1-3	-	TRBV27	CASIADRVSGNTIYF	TGTGCCAGCATTGCGGACAGGGTATCTGGAAACACCATATATTTT
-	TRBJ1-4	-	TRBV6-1	CASSEGRTTNEKLFF	TGTGCCAGCAGTGAGGGACGAACAACTAATGAAAAACTGTTTTTT
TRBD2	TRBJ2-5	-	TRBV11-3	CASSLDSAGGSETQYF	TGTGCCAGCAGCTTAGATTCAGCGGGAGGCTCAGAGACCCAGTACTTC
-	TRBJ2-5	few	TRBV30	CAWSVPGGGETQYF	TGTGCCTGGAGTGTACCGGGCGGAGGGGAGACCCAGTACTTC
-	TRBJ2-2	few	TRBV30	CAWSVKLNTGELFF	TGTGCCTGGAGTGTTAAGCTGAACACCGGGGAGCTGTTTTTT
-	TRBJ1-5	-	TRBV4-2	CASSQDLGTRQPQHF	TGTGCCAGCAGCCAAGATCTGGGTACAAGACAGCCCCAGCATTTT
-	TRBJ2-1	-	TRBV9	CASSVYPSGQLYNEQFF	TGTGCCAGCAGCGTATACCCTTCGGGACAACTCTACAATGAGCAGTTCTTC
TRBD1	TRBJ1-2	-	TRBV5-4	CASSPPGQATLNYGYTF	TGTGCCAGCAGCCCACCGGGACAGGCGACCCTTAACTATGGCTACACCTTC
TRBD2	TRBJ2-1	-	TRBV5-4	CASSLKRLAGSYNEQFF	TGTGCCAGCAGCTTGAAGAGACTAGCGGGCTCCTACAATGAGCAGTTCTTC
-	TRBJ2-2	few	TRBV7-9	CATDRRNTGELFF	TGTGCCACAGACAGGAGGAACACCGGGGAGCTGTTTTTT
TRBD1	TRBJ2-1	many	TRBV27	CASSPGTGWQFF	TGTGCCAGCAGTCCCGGGACAGGGTGGCAGTTCTTC
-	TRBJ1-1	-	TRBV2	CASSLLGRNTEAFF	TGTGCCAGCAGTCTTCTGGGGCGGAACACTGAAGCTTTCTTT
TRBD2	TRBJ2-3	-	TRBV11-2	CASSPRLAKRADTQYF	TGTGCCAGCAGCCCACGACTAGCGAAGCGGGCAGATACGCAGTATTTT
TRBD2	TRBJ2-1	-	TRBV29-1	CSAPLAGVGGNEQFF	TGCAGCGCCCCCCTAGCGGGAGTCGGTGGCAATGAGCAGTTCTTC
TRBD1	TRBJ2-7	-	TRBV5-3	CARSLETGTESYEQYF	TGTGCCAGAAGCTTGGAGACCGGGACAGAGTCCTACGAGCAGTACTTC
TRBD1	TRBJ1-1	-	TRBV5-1	CASSFQGANTEAFF	TGCGCCAGCAGCTTCCAGGGGGCAAACACTGAAGCTTTCTTT
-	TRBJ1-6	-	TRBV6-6	CASSLNSNNSPLHF	TGTGCCAGCAGTTTAAACAGCAATAATTCACCCCTCCACTTT
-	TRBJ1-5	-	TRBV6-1	CASSDRTVRESNQPQHF	TGTGCCAGCAGTGACCGAACTGTCAGGGAGAGCAATCAGCCCCAGCATTTT
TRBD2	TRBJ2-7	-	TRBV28	CASSQIPSGEYEQYF	TGTGCCAGCAGTCAAATTCCTAGCGGGGAATACGAGCAGTACTTC
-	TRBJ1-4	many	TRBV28	CASSLATAGFEKLFF	TGTGCCAGCAGTTTAGCAACCGCGGGCTTCGAAAAACTGTTTTTT
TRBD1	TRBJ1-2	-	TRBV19	CASRRPGTGFDGYTF	TGTGCCAGTAGGCGTCCCGGGACAGGGTTTGACGGCTACACCTTC
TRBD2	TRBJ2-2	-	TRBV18	CASSPRLAGADGELFF	TGTGCCAGCTCACCACGACTAGCGGGAGCGGACGGGGAGCTGTTTTTT
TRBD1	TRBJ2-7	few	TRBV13	CASSSGQRYEQYF	TGTGCCAGCAGCTCGGGACAGCGCTACGAGCAGTACTTC
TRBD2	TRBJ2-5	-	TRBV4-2	CASSQEGTSGGGQETQYF	TGTGCCAGCAGCCAAGAGGGGACTAGCGGGGGGGGCCAAGAGACCCAGTACTTC
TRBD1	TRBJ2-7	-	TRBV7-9	CASSLVQGASEQYF	TGTGCCAGCAGCTTAGTGCAGGGGGCCAGCGAGCAGTACTTC